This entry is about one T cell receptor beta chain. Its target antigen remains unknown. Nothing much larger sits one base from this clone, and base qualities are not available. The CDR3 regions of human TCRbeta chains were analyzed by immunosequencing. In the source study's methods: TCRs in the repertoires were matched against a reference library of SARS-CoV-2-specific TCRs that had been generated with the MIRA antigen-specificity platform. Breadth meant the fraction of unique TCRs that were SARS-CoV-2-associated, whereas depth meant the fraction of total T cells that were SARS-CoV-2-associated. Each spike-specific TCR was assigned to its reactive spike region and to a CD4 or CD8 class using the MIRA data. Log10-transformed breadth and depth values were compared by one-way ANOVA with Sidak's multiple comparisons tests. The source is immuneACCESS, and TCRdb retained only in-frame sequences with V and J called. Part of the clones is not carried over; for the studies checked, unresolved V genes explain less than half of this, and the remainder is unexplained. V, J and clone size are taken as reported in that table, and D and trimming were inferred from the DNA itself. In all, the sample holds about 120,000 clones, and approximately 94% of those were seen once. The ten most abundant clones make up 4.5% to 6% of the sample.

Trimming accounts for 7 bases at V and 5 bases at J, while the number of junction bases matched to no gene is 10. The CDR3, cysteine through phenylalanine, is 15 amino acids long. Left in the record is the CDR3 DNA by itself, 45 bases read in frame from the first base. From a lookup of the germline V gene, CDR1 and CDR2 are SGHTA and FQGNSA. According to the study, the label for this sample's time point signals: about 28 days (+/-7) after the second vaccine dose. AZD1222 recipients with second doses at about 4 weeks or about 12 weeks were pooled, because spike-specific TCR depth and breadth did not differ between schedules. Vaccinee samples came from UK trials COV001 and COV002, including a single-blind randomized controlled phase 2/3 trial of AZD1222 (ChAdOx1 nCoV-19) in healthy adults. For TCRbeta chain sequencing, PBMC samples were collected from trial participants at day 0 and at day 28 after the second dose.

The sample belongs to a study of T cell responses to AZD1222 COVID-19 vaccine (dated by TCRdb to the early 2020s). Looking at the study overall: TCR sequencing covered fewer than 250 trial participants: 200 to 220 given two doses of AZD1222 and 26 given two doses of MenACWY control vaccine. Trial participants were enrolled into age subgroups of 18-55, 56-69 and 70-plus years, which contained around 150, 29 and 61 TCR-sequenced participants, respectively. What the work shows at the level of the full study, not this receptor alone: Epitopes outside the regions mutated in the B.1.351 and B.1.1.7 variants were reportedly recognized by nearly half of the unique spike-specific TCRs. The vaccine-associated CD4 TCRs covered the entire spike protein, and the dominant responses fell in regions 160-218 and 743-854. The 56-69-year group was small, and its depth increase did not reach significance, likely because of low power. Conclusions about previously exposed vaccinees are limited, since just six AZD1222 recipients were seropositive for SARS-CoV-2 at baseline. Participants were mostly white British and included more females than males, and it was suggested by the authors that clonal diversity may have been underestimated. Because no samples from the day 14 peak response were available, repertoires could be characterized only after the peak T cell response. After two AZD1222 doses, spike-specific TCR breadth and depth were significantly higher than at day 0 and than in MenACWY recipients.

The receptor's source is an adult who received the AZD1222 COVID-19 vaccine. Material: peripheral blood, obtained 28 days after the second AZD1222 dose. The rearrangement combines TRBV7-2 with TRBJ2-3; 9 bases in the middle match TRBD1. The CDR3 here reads CASTVQGARVDTQYF. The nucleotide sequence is TGTGCCAGCACCGTACAGGGGGCGCGTGTAGATACGCAGTATTTT.